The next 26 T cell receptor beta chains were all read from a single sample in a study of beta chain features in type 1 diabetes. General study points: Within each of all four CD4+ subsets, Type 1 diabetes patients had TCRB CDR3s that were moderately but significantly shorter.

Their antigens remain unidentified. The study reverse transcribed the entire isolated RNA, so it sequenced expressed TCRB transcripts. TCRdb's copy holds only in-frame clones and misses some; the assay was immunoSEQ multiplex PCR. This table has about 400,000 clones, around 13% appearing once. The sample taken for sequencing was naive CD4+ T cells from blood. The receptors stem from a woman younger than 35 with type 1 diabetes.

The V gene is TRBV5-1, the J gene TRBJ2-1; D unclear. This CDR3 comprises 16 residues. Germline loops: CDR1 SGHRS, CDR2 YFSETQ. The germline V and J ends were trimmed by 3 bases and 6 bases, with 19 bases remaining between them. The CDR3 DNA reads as TGCGCCAGCAGCTCACCTACTCAACTCGGGTTCAATGAGCAGTTCTTC. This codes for CASSSPTQLGFNEQFF.

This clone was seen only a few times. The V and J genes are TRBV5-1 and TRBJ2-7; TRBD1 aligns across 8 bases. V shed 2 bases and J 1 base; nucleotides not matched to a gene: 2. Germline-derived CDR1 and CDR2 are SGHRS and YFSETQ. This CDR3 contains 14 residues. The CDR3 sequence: CASSFGQGSYEQYF. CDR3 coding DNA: TGCGCCAGCAGCTTTGGACAGGGATCCTACGAGCAGTACTTC. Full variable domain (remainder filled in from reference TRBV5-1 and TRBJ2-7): KAGVTQTPRYLIKTRGQQVTLSCSPISGHRSVSWYQQTPGQGLQFLFEYFSETQRNKGNFPGRFSGRQFSNSRSEMNVSTLELGDSALYLCASSFGQGSYEQYFGPGTRLTVT.

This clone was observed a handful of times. Here the CDR3 DNA reads TGCGCCAGCAGCTTGGGAGGTCTAGCGTCCGGGGAGCTGTTTTTT. Amino acids: CASSLGGLASGELFF. The chain joins TRBV5-1 to TRBJ2-2; D might be TRBD2 (6 bases). The CDR3 totals 15 residues. Trimming cost V 0 bases and J 6 bases, with 12 bases left between them. CDR1 and CDR2 from the germline V gene are SGHRS and YFSETQ.

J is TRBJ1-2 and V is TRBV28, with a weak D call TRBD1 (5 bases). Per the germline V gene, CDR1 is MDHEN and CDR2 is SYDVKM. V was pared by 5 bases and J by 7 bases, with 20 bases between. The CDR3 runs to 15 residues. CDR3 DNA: TGTGCCAGCAGTGCCTCGTGGGTAAACCAGGGTGGCTACACCTTC. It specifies CASSASWVNQGGYTF.

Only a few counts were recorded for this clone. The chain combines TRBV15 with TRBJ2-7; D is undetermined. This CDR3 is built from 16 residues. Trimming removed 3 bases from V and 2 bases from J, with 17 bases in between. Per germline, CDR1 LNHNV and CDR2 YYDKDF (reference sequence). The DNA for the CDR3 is TGTGCCACCAGCAGTCTCCACGGTACAGTTGCCTACGAGCAGTACTTC. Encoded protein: CATSSLHGTVAYEQYF.

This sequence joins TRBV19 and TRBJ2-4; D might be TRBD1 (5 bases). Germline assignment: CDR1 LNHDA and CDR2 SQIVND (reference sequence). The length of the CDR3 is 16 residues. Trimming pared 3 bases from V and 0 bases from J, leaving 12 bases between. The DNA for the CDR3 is TGTGCCAGTAGTATGGACACACCCCTAGCCAAAAACATTCAGTACTTC. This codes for CASSMDTPLAKNIQYF.

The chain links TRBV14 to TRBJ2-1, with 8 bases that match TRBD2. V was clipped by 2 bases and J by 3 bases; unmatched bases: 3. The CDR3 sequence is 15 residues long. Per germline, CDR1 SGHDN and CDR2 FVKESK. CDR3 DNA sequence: TGTGCCAGCAGCCAACTAGCGGGCCGCTACAATGAGCAGTTCTTC. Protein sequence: CASSQLAGRYNEQFF.

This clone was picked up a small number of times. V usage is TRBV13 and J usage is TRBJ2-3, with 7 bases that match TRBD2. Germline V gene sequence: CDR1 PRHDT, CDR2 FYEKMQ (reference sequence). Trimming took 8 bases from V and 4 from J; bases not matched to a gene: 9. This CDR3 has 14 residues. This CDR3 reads CASLGAGRADTQYF. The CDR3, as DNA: TGTGCCAGCCTGGGAGCGGGGAGGGCAGATACGCAGTATTTT.

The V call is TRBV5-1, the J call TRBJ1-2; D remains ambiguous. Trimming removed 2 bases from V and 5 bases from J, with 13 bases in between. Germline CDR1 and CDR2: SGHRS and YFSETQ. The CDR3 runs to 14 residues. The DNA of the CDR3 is TGCGCCAGCAGCTTCGACACGAACCTATATGGCTACACCTTC. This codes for CASSFDTNLYGYTF.

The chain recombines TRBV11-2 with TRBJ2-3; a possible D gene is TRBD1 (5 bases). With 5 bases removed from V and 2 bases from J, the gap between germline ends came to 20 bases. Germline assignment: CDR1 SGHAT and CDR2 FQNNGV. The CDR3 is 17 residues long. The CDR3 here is CASSPIRGSRATDTQYF. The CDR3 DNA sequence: TGTGCCAGCAGCCCCATCCGAGGAAGCAGGGCCACAGATACGCAGTATTTT.

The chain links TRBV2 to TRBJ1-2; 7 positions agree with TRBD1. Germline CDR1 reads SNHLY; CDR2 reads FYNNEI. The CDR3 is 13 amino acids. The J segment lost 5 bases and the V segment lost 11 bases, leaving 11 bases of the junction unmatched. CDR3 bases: TGTGCCGAGCTTCGGGCGGGACAGTATGGCTACACCTTC. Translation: CAELRAGQYGYTF.

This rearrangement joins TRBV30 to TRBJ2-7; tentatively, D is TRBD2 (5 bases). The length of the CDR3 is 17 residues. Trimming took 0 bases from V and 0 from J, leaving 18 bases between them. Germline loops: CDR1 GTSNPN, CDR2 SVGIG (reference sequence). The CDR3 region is CAWSVRGLAWSSYEQYF. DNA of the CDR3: TGTGCCTGGAGTGTACGGGGATTAGCGTGGAGCTCCTACGAGCAGTACTTC.

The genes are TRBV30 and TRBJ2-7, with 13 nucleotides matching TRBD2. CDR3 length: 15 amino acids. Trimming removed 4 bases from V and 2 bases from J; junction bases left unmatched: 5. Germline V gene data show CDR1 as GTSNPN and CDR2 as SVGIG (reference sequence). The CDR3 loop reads CAWTSGLAGAYEQYF. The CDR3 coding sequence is TGTGCCTGGACCAGTGGACTAGCGGGGGCCTACGAGCAGTACTTC.

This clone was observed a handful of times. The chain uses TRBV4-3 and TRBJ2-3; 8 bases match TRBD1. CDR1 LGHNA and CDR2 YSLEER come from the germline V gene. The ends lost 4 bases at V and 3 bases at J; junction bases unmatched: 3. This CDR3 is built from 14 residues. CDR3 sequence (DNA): TGCGCCAGCAGCCGAGGACAGGGTACAGATACGCAGTATTTT. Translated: CASSRGQGTDTQYF.

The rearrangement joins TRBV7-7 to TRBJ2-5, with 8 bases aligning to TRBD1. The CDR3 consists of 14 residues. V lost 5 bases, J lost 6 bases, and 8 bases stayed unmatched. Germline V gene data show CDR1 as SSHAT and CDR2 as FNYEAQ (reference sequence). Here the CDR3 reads CASSQDRDGKTQYF. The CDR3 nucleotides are TGTGCCAGCAGCCAGGACAGGGATGGGAAGACCCAGTACTTC.

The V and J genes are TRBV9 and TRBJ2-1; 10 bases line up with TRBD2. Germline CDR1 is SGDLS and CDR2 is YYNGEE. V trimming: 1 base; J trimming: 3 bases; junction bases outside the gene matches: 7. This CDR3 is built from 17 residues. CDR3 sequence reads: CASSVTSSGGFYNEQFF. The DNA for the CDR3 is TGTGCCAGCAGCGTAACGTCTAGCGGGGGATTCTACAATGAGCAGTTCTTC.

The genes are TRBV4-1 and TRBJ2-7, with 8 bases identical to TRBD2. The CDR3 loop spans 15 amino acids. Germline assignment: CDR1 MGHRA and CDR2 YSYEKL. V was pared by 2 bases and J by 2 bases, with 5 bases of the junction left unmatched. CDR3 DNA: TGCGCCAGCAGCCAATATAGCGGGGAAACCTACGAGCAGTACTTC. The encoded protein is CASSQYSGETYEQYF.

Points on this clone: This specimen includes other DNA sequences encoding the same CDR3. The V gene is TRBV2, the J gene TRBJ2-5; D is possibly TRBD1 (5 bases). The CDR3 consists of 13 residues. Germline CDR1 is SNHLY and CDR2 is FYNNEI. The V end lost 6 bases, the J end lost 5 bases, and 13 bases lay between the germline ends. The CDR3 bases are TGTGCCAGCAGCCGAAGGGGTGGGGAGACCCAGTACTTC. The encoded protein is CASSRRGGETQYF.

CDR3 loop: CASTPPQGKVGYNEQFF. The CDR3 region has the DNA TGTGCCAGCACCCCACCCCAGGGCAAGGTGGGTTACAATGAGCAGTTCTTC. This chain uses TRBV28 with TRBJ2-1, with D perhaps TRBD1 (5 bases). The V end lost 7 bases, the J end lost 4 bases, and 23 bases lay between the germline ends. The CDR3 loop spans 17 amino acids. Germline loops: CDR1 MDHEN, CDR2 SYDVKM.

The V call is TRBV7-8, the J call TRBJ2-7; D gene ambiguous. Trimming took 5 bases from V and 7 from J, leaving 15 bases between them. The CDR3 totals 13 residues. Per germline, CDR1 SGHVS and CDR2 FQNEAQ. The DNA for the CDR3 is TGTGCCAGCAGCATCGTGGCCGAGAGGGAGCAGTACTTC. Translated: CASSIVAEREQYF. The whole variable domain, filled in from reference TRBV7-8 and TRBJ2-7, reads GAGVSQSPRYKVAKRGQDVALRCDPISGHVSLFWYQQALGQGPEFLTYFQNEAQLDKSGLPSDRFFAERPEGSVSTLKIQRTQQEDSAVYLCASSIVAEREQYFGPGTRLTVT.

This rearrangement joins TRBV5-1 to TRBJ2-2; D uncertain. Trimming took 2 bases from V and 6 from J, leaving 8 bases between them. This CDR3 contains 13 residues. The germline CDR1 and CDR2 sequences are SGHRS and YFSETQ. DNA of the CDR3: TGCGCCAGCAGCTTAGGCGACTCCGGGGAGCTGTTTTTT. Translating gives CASSLGDSGELFF.

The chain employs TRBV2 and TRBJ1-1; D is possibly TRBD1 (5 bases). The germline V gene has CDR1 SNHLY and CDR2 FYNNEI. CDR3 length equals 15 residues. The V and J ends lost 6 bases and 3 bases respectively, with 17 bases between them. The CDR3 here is CASSPETVRDTEAFF. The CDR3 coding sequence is TGTGCCAGCAGCCCTGAGACAGTAAGGGACACTGAAGCTTTCTTT.

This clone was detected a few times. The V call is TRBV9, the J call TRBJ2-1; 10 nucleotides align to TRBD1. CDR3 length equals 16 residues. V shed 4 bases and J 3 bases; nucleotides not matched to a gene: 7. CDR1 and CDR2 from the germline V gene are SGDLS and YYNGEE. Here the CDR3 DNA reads TGTGCCAGCAGCACCGCCGGGACAGGGGTCTACAATGAGCAGTTCTTC. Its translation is CASSTAGTGVYNEQFF.

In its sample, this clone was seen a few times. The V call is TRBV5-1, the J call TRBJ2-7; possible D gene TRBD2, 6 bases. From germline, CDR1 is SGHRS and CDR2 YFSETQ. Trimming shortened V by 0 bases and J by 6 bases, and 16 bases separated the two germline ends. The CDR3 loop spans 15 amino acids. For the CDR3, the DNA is TGCGCCAGCAGCTTGGCGGCACGGGGACTCGGCGAGCAGTACTTC. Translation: CASSLAARGLGEQYF.

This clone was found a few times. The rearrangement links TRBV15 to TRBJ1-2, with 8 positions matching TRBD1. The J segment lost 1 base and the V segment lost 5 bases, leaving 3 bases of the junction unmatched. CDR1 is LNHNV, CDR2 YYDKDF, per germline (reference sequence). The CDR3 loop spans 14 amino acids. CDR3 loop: CATSPTGDNYGYTF. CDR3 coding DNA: TGTGCCACCAGCCCGACAGGGGATAACTATGGCTACACCTTC.

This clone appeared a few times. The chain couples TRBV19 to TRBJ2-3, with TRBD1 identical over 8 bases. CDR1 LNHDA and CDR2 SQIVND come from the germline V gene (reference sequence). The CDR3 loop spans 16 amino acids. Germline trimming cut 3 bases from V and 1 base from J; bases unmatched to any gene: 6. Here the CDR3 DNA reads TGTGCCAGTAGTATTCGGACAGGGTCTGGCACAGATACGCAGTATTTT. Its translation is CASSIRTGSGTDTQYF.